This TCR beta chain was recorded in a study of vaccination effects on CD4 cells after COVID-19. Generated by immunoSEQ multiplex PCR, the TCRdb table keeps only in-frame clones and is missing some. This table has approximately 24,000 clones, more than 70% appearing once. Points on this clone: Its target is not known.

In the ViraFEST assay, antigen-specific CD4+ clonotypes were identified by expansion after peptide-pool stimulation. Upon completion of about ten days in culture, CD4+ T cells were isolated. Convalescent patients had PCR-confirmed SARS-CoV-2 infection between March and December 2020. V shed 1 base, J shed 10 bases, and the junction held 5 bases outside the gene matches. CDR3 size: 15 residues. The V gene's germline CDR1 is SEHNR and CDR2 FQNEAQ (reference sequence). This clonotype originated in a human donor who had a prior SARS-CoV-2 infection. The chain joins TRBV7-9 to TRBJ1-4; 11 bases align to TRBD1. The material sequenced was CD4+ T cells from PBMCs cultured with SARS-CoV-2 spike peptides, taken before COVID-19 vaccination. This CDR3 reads CASSLDLGTGGKLFF. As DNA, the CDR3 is TGTGCCAGCAGCTTAGACCTTGGGACAGGGGGAAAACTGTTTTTT.